This TCR beta chain is from a study of lymphopenia after photon versus proton radiotherapy. Study-level points and caveats: After the lymphocyte nadir, photon-treated repertoires showed oligoclonal expansion, especially of CD8+ Temra cells. Under photons, naive T cells and diversity fell while effector/memory populations rose.

Assay used: immunoSEQ multiplex PCR; TCRdb lists only in-frame clones, some missing. The profile shows more than 30,000 clones, approximately 92% of them singletons. Regarding this clone: Its antigen is still unknown.

Sequences were derived from peripheral blood, sampled from a patient treated with proton-based radiotherapy. The origin of this receptor is a woman between 70 and 85 years old with pancreatic cancer. Some clones in this sample may be carry-over from other donors' samples.

DNA for the CDR3: TGTGCCAGCAGCTCTCATAAGAAGGGACTAGCGGGAGACAATGAGCAGTTCTTC. Translating it yields CASSSHKKGLAGDNEQFF. This chain links TRBV11-2 with TRBJ2-1; 14 bases map to TRBD2. This CDR3 contains 18 residues. V lost 4 bases and J lost 5; bases outside the gene matches: 10. CDR1 SGHAT and CDR2 FQNNGV come from the germline V gene.